Each of the 22 T cell receptor beta chains below was sequenced from the same sample in a study of neurological immune-mediated disorders. Each CDR3 protein gets one entry after TCRdb re-called the 5' RACE reads with MiXCR. In the table there are about 74,000 distinct CDR3 sequences, around 5% of which are singletons. Sequencing input: PBMCs. Every receptor here comes from a man younger than 35 with multiple sclerosis.

Turning to this clonotype: A read error may be the cause here, since a much bigger clone is one base away. The chain recombines TRBV5-8 with TRBJ2-1; D unclear. The CDR3 contains 17 residues. CDR1 is SGHTS and CDR2 is YDEGEE in the germline V gene. The ends were cut back, 2 bases at V and 4 bases at J, with 19 bases in the middle. CDR3 nucleotide sequence: TGTGCCAGCAGCTTTAACCCTGGGGTTGATCGGTACAATGAGCAGTTCTTC. Encoded protein: CASSFNPGVDRYNEQFF.

There are many counts of this clonotype. The chain links TRBV20-1 to TRBJ2-1; D not resolved. Trimming removed 5 bases at V and 4 bases at J, with 9 bases between. This CDR3 has 12 residues. Germline-derived CDR1 and CDR2 are DFQATT and SNEGSKA (reference sequence). In DNA form, the CDR3 reads TGCAGTGCTTTTAGTAGTTACAATGAGCAGTTCTTC. Translation: CSAFSSYNEQFF.

In this sample, this clonotype turned up many times. The rearrangement uses TRBV5-1 and TRBJ2-3; the D call may be TRBD1 or TRBD2 (6 bases each). The length of the CDR3 is 15 residues. The V and J ends lost 0 bases and 2 bases respectively, with 10 bases between them. CDR1 and CDR2 from the germline V gene are SGHRS and YFSETQ. The CDR3 nucleotides read TGCGCCAGCAGCTTGGAGGCGGGACACACAGATACGCAGTATTTT. This encodes CASSLEAGHTDTQYF.

This clonotype has ten or more counts. The rearrangement joins TRBV15 to TRBJ1-3, with a tentative D call TRBD1 (5 bases). Trimming stripped 6 bases from V and 4 bases from J, with 13 bases between. There are 14 residues in the CDR3. The germline gives CDR1 LNHNV, CDR2 YYDKDF (reference sequence). CDR3 amino acids: CATRARQSGNTIYF. The CDR3 DNA reads as TGTGCCACCAGAGCCCGACAGTCAGGAAACACCATATATTTT. Supplemented by reference TRBV15 and TRBJ1-3, the full variable domain reads DAMVIQNPRYQVTQFGKPVTLSCSQTLNHNVMYWYQQKSSQAPKLLFHYYDKDFNNEADTPDNFQSRRPNTSFCFLDIRSPGLGDTAMYLCATRARQSGNTIYFGEGSWLTVV.

In this sample, this clonotype turned up many times. The chain couples TRBV7-9 to TRBJ2-1; no clear D gene. This CDR3 spans 11 amino acids. V was pared by 5 bases and J by 7 bases, with 6 bases between. Germline V gene lookup returns CDR1 SEHNR and CDR2 FQNEAQ (reference sequence). CDR3 residues: CASSRTNEQFF. The CDR3 coding sequence is TGTGCCAGCAGCCGCACGAATGAGCAGTTCTTC. The full variable domain, its missing parts supplied by reference TRBV7-9 and TRBJ2-1, is DTGVSQNPRHKITKRGQNVTFRCDPISEHNRLYWYRQTLGQGPEFLTYFQNEAQLEKSRLLSDRFSAERPKGSFSTLEIQRTEQGDSAMYLCASSRTNEQFFGPGTRLTVL.

This clonotype turned up a few times. The chain couples TRBV29-1 to TRBJ1-1, with D unclear. CDR1 is SQVTM and CDR2 is ANQGSEA in the germline V gene. This CDR3 has 12 amino acids. The V and J ends lost 7 bases and 4 bases respectively, with 13 bases between them. CDR3 sequence (DNA): TGCAGCGGGACTCCCCGAAGCACTGAAGCTTTCTTT. Encoded protein: CSGTPRSTEAFF.

This clonotype has at least ten counts. The chain is built from TRBV7-3 and TRBJ2-2; possible D gene TRBD2, 6 bases. Germline V gives CDR1 SGHTA, CDR2 FQGTGA. CDR3 length: 18 amino acids. The V gene lost 5 bases and the J gene lost 0 bases, with 19 bases spanning the gap. Here the CDR3 DNA reads TGTGCCAGCAGCCCTGGATCTGGCGGGAACTCGAACACCGGGGAGCTGTTTTTT. This gives the protein CASSPGSGGNSNTGELFF. Looking up the rest from reference TRBV7-3 and TRBJ2-2 gives the full variable domain: GAGVSQTPSNKVTEKGKYVELRCDPISGHTALYWYRQSLGQGPEFLIYFQGTGAADDSGLPNDRFFAVRPEGSVSTLKIQRTERGDSAVYLCASSPGSGGNSNTGELFFGEGSRLTVL.

The sample holds many counts of this clonotype. This CDR3 is CSAPSPRSNYGYTF. The CDR3 DNA is TGCAGTGCACCCTCGCCGAGATCTAACTATGGCTACACCTTC. This chain links TRBV20-1 with TRBJ1-2; D remains ambiguous. Germline lookup yields CDR1 DFQATT and CDR2 SNEGSKA (reference sequence). V was pared by 6 bases and J by 0 bases, with 14 bases between. The CDR3 extends over 14 amino acids.

This clonotype has only a few counts. J is TRBJ1-2 and V is TRBV29-1; perhaps TRBD1 as D (5 bases). With 6 bases removed from V and 4 bases from J, the gap between germline ends came to 15 bases. This CDR3 is 13 amino acids long. CDR1 and CDR2 (germline): SQVTM, ANQGSEA. The CDR3 region is CSVLKRDSYGYTF. CDR3 nucleotide sequence: TGCAGCGTACTAAAAAGAGACAGCTATGGCTACACCTTC.

The DNA of the CDR3 is TGTGCCAGCAGCCCGAAGAGATTGGGTGTCGAAAAACTGTTTTTT. Its translation: CASSPKRLGVEKLFF. The chain recombines TRBV7-8 with TRBJ1-4; D ambiguous. V shed 5 bases and J shed 8 bases, with 18 bases lying between them. The CDR3 covers 15 residues. The V gene's germline CDR1 is SGHVS and CDR2 FQNEAQ.

This clonotype was seen many times. V gene TRBV2 combines with J gene TRBJ1-6; D may be TRBD1 (5 bases). This CDR3 is 15 amino acids long. V shed 6 bases and J shed 10 bases, with 19 bases lying between them. The V gene's germline CDR1 is SNHLY and CDR2 FYNNEI. The CDR3 sequence is CASRDDRTSNSPLHF. The DNA of the CDR3 is TGTGCCAGCAGGGATGACAGAACTTCTAACTCACCCCTCCACTTT. The full variable domain, its missing parts supplied by reference TRBV2 and TRBJ1-6, is EPEVTQTPSHQVTQMGQEVILRCVPISNHLYFYWYRQILGQKVEFLVSFYNNEISEKSEIFDDQFSVERPDGSNFTLKIRSTKLEDSAMYFCASRDDRTSNSPLHFGNGTRLTVT.

This clonotype occurred many times. The rearrangement uses TRBV7-2 and TRBJ1-5; D remains ambiguous. Germline V gene sequence: CDR1 SGHTA, CDR2 FQGNSA. The germline V and J ends were trimmed by 1 base and 7 bases, with 11 bases remaining between them. This CDR3 region has 14 residues. CDR3 sequence reads: CASSLGGPGQPQHF. The DNA of the CDR3 is TGTGCCAGCAGCTTAGGGGGTCCAGGACAGCCCCAGCATTTT.

In this sample, this clonotype turned up a few times. A much larger clone differs by one base, so this may be a read error. The chain has TRBV10-2 and TRBJ2-2, with D possibly being TRBD1 (5 bases). Germline-derived CDR1 and CDR2 are WSHSY and SAAADI. This CDR3 is built from 17 residues. Trimming stripped 0 bases from V and 4 bases from J, with 15 bases between. The CDR3 bases are TGCGCCAGCAGTGAGTCGATCTGGGGCAGTGCCACCGGGGAGCTGTTTTTT. This encodes CASSESIWGSATGELFF.

This clonotype showed up many times. The chain employs TRBV20-1 and TRBJ2-3; 10 bases line up with TRBD2. CDR3 size: 14 residues. The V gene's germline CDR1 is DFQATT and CDR2 SNEGSKA (reference sequence). V trimming: 5 bases; J trimming: 5 bases; junction bases outside the gene matches: 7. CDR3 DNA: TGCAGTGCTCGAATAGCGGGGGGCGGAGATACGCAGTATTTT. Translating gives CSARIAGGGDTQYF.

The table lists this clonotype with many counts. The genes are TRBV20-1 and TRBJ2-1, with D tentatively TRBD1 (6 bases). V dropped 4 bases and J dropped 5 bases, with 24 bases sitting between them. Germline V gives CDR1 DFQATT, CDR2 SNEGSKA (reference sequence). The CDR3 runs 17 residues. CDR3 DNA: TGCAGTGCTACCAGTACGCACCGAGGGGGAACCCACAATGAGCAGTTCTTC. It translates to CSATSTHRGGTHNEQFF.

This sequence joins TRBV4-3 and TRBJ1-1, with 10 bases that match TRBD1. The CDR3 has 16 residues. Germline V CDR1 and CDR2: LGHNA, YSLEER. The V and J ends lost 1 base and 5 bases, in that order; junction bases with no gene match: 7. DNA for the CDR3: TGCGCCAGCAGCCAAGTTTGGGGACAGGGGTTGACTGAAGCTTTCTTT. It encodes CASSQVWGQGLTEAFF.

This clonotype was picked up many times. The V call is TRBV11-2, the J call TRBJ2-2, with 12 positions matching TRBD2. CDR1 and CDR2 (germline): SGHAT, FQNNGV. After removal of 1 base from V and 2 bases from J, the junction contained 14 bases not matched to a gene. The CDR3 extends over 21 amino acids. The CDR3 sequence: CASSLGVGVLAGGPNTGELFF. The CDR3 DNA follows: TGTGCCAGCAGCTTAGGGGTCGGTGTGCTAGCGGGGGGGCCTAACACCGGGGAGCTGTTTTTT.

This clonotype occurred many times. V and J are TRBV5-1 and TRBJ1-1; 8 nucleotides match TRBD1. Per germline, CDR1 SGHRS and CDR2 YFSETQ. CDR3 length equals 13 residues. The V and J ends lost 4 bases and 3 bases, in that order; junction bases with no gene match: 2. The CDR3 loop reads CASSPTGDTEAFF. CDR3 bases: TGCGCCAGCAGCCCGACAGGGGACACTGAAGCTTTCTTT.

In this sample, this clonotype turned up many times. The CDR3 DNA sequence: TGCAGTGCTAGTGGGGCTAGCGGGAGTAAAAGGGATGAGCAGTTCTTC. It is translated as CSASGASGSKRDEQFF. V is TRBV20-1 and J is TRBJ2-1; 10 bases fit TRBD2. J was trimmed by 8 bases and V by 3 bases; bases with no gene match: 13. CDR3 length equals 16 residues. Looked up from germline, CDR1 is DFQATT and CDR2 is SNEGSKA (reference sequence).

This clonotype was seen many times. The rearrangement links TRBV20-1 to TRBJ1-1; a weak D match, TRBD1 (6 bases). Trimming stripped 7 bases from V and 1 base from J, with 13 bases between. Germline V gene data show CDR1 as DFQATT and CDR2 as SNEGSKA (reference sequence). The CDR3 sequence is 13 residues long. CDR3 sequence (DNA): TGCAGTGGTTTTCAACAGGGGAACACTGAAGCTTTCTTT. Translated: CSGFQQGNTEAFF.

A few counts support this clonotype. J is TRBJ2-3 and V is TRBV6-1; 12 nucleotides align to TRBD2. This CDR3 contains 16 residues. The V segment lost 2 bases and the J segment 5 bases; nucleotides outside the gene matches: 5. Germline V gives CDR1 MNHNS, CDR2 SASEGT. This CDR3 is CASSELLAGGRDTQYF. CDR3 bases: TGTGCCAGCAGTGAACTGCTAGCGGGGGGGCGAGATACGCAGTATTTT.

This clonotype was detected ten times or more. The chain recombines TRBV7-9 with TRBJ2-7; D is unclear. V lost 1 base to trimming and J lost 3 bases, with 13 bases between them. The CDR3 loop spans 15 amino acids. Per the germline V gene, CDR1 is SEHNR and CDR2 is FQNEAQ (reference sequence). The CDR3: CASSLGPSGIYEQYF. The DNA of the CDR3 is TGTGCCAGCAGCTTAGGCCCTAGTGGGATCTACGAGCAGTACTTC.